The T cell receptor beta chain described here comes from a study of PD-1 blockade in classical Hodgkin lymphoma. No patient escaped relapse after autologous stem cell transplantation, and brentuximab vedotin exposure varied. Sequencing was performed with immunoSEQ multiplex PCR; in TCRdb, only in-frame clones are kept and a portion is missing. Of just over 14,000 clones listed, 83% are singletons. The junction had 5 bases not matched to a gene; V was cut back by 0 bases and J by 5 bases. Germline-derived CDR1 and CDR2 are ENHRY and SYGVKD. The length of the CDR3 is 17 residues. General study findings and limits: Reports described newly diagnosed patients as having lower baseline TCR diversity than healthy donors. Lower baseline TCR diversity marked trial partial responders and progressors. CD4+ TCR diversity climbed significantly by C4D1, unlike CD8+ TCR diversity. Any patient who commenced nivolumab under 1 year after ASCT was excluded.

Of note for this clone: The antigen is undetermined.

This chain joins TRBV10-3 and TRBJ2-3, with 13 bases that match TRBD2. The starting material was peripheral blood mononuclear cells (PBMCs), obtained before the second cycle of nivolumab. The TCR sequence derives from a human donor with classical Hodgkin lymphoma. The CDR3 nucleotides read TGTGCCATCAGTGAGTCGACGACTAGCGGGGGGTTAGATACGCAGTATTTT. This codes for CAISESTTSGGLDTQYF.